Below, 15 T cell receptor beta chains from the same sample are listed, as sequenced in a study of T cells in Graves' hyperthyroidism and ophthalmopathy (dated by TCRdb to between 2018 and 2021). Libraries came from multiplex PCR. Sequencing instrument: Illumina HiSeq 2000. The TCR beta CDR3 regions were amplified from the RNA transcripts. A first-round RT-PCR of the TCR CDR3 used the HTBI primer set with the Qiagen OneStep RT-PCR kit. Starting from the raw public reads, TCRdb applied fastp trimming at Q25, assembled clones with MiXCR and retained in-frame beta chains. Each CDR3 protein gets just one entry, which takes the most common genes and DNA from the rows behind it. This sample holds more than 450,000 distinct CDR3 sequences; nearly 20% were observed only once. The ten most abundant clones make up less than 55% of the sample. Sequencing was carried out using blood. The receptors were gathered from a man aged 35-49 years with Graves' ophthalmopathy.

The V gene is TRBV19, the J gene TRBJ2-2, with D perhaps TRBD1 or TRBD2 (7 bases each). The CDR3 extends over 16 amino acids. V lost 7 bases, J lost 8 bases, and 23 bases lay in between. Germline V CDR1 and CDR2: LNHDA, SQIVND (reference sequence). CDR3 sequence: CASTTMGQGGIGELFF. CDR3 in DNA: TGTGCCAGTACAACCATGGGGCAGGGGGGGATAGGGGAGCTGTTTTTT. Supplemented by reference TRBV19 and TRBJ2-2, the full variable domain reads DGGITQSPKYLFRKEGQNVTLSCEQNLNHDAMYWYRQDPGQGLRLIYYSQIVNDFQKGDIAEGYSVSREKKESFPLTVTSAQKNPTAFYLCASTTMGQGGIGELFFGEGSRLTVL.

The rearrangement joins TRBV6-1 to TRBJ2-1; no firm D call. The CDR3 loop spans 14 amino acids. With 0 bases removed from V and 3 bases from J, the gap between germline ends came to 6 bases. Germline loops: CDR1 MNHNS, CDR2 SASEGT. CDR3 protein: CASSEAAGYNEQFF. CDR3 bases: TGTGCCAGCAGTGAAGCGGCAGGCTACAATGAGCAGTTCTTC.

The chain carries TRBV7-9 and TRBJ2-6, with no clear D. The V end was cut by 3 bases, the J end by 3 bases, with 9 bases between. Germline CDR1 is SEHNR and CDR2 is FQNEAQ (reference sequence). This CDR3 contains 15 residues. In nucleotides, the CDR3 is TGTGCCAGCAGCTTGACGACATATGGGGCCAACGTCCTGACTTTC. As protein: CASSLTTYGANVLTF.

The chain uses TRBV20-1 and TRBJ2-7; 7 nucleotides match TRBD1. This CDR3 spans 14 amino acids. Germline lookup yields CDR1 DFQATT and CDR2 SNEGSKA (reference sequence). V gave up 3 bases and J gave up 2 bases; unmatched junction bases: 7. CDR3 in amino acids: CSAREVGQPYEQYF. In DNA form, the CDR3 reads TGCAGTGCTAGGGAGGTGGGACAGCCCTACGAGCAGTACTTC.

The chain carries TRBV20-1 and TRBJ1-6; D uncertain. The V end was cut by 0 bases, the J end by 0 bases, with 12 bases between. The CDR3 is 17 residues long. Germline V gene lookup returns CDR1 DFQATT and CDR2 SNEGSKA (reference sequence). The CDR3 spells CSARDLQRDSYNSPLHF. As DNA, the CDR3 is TGCAGTGCTAGAGATTTACAGCGAGACTCCTATAATTCACCCCTCCACTTT.

This clonotype has more than one count but fewer than ten. The J gene is TRBJ2-3, the V gene TRBV20-1, with 11 bases fitting TRBD2. V lost 5 bases to trimming and J lost 4 bases; unmatched junction nucleotides: 5. From germline, CDR1 is DFQATT and CDR2 SNEGSKA (reference sequence). The CDR3 has 14 amino acids. CDR3 sequence: CSAAIAGGPDTQYF. The CDR3, as DNA: TGCAGTGCTGCTATAGCGGGGGGGCCAGATACGCAGTATTTT.

The table lists this clonotype with many counts. The chain has TRBV12-3 or TRBV12-4 and TRBJ2-5; D call uncertain. The CDR3 runs 13 residues. V gave up 2 bases and J gave up 5 bases, with 9 bases separating them. CDR3 in DNA: TGTGCCAGCAGTTTACAAGGGCGGGAGACCCAGTACTTC. This codes for CASSLQGRETQYF.

About this clonotype itself: This may stem from a read error, because a much larger clone lies one nucleotide away. The chain uses TRBV7-8 and TRBJ2-7, with 10 bases fitting TRBD2. The junction had 8 bases not matched to a gene; V was cut back by 5 bases and J by 4 bases. Germline V gene sequence: CDR1 SGHVS, CDR2 FQNEAQ. The CDR3 runs 15 residues. CDR3 sequence: CASSMGLAMIYEQYF. The CDR3 DNA is TGTGCCAGCAGCATGGGACTAGCGATGATATACGAGCAGTACTTC.

The chain couples TRBV28 to TRBJ1-3, with D possibly matching TRBD1 (5 bases). The CDR3 spans 15 residues. V was shortened by 4 bases and J by 0 bases, with 10 bases between the two germline ends. Germline-derived CDR1 and CDR2 are MDHEN and SYDVKM. The CDR3 DNA sequence: TGTGCCAGCAGTTCTGGGGCAGGCTCTGGAAACACCATATATTTT. Its protein product is CASSSGAGSGNTIYF. The whole variable domain, remainder taken from reference TRBV28 and TRBJ1-3, is DVKVTQSSRYLVKRTGEKVFLECVQDMDHENMFWYRQDPGLGLRLIYFSYDVKMKEKGDIPEGYSVSREKKERFSLILESASTNQTSMYLCASSSGAGSGNTIYFGEGSWLTVV.

The chain employs TRBV20-1 and TRBJ2-1; D gene uncertain. This CDR3 spans 12 amino acids. The V end was cut by 4 bases, the J end by 4 bases, with 8 bases between. Germline assignment: CDR1 DFQATT and CDR2 SNEGSKA (reference sequence). The CDR3 coding sequence is TGCAGTGCTACCAGCGTATACAATGAGCAGTTCTTC. Encoded protein: CSATSVYNEQFF.

The chain uses TRBV20-1 and TRBJ1-2; TRBD1 agrees at 8 bases. This CDR3 is 15 amino acids long. J gave up 1 base and V 3 bases, and 7 bases lay outside the gene matches. Germline values: CDR1 DFQATT, CDR2 SNEGSKA (reference sequence). CDR3: CSASPGQGLNYGYTF. The CDR3 nucleotides read TGCAGTGCTAGCCCCGGACAGGGTCTTAACTATGGCTACACCTTC.

This clonotype showed up many times. CDR3 region: CAWSQRRLAGGIAGNEQFF. The CDR3 DNA is TGTGCCTGGAGTCAAAGACGCCTAGCGGGAGGGATAGCGGGAAATGAGCAGTTCTTC. The gene calls are TRBV30 and TRBJ2-1; 12 nucleotides agree with TRBD2. The V and J ends lost 2 bases and 7 bases, in that order; junction bases with no gene match: 18. This CDR3 region has 19 residues. Germline V gene sequence: CDR1 GTSNPN, CDR2 SVGIG (reference sequence).

This chain links TRBV11-2 with TRBJ2-5, with 16 bases matching TRBD2. This CDR3 spans 20 amino acids. Trimming removed 8 bases from V and 4 bases from J; junction bases left unmatched: 19. Germline V gene sequence: CDR1 SGHAT, CDR2 FQNNGV. The CDR3 loop is CASGYPPTGTSGGGGETQYF. The CDR3 region has the DNA TGTGCCAGCGGATACCCCCCTACCGGGACTAGCGGGGGGGGGGGAGAGACCCAGTACTTC.

Concerning this clonotype: This may be a read error, as it is one base from a much larger clone. V usage is TRBV12-3 or TRBV12-4 and J usage is TRBJ1-2, with 7 bases identical to TRBD1. The CDR3 is 15 amino acids. The DNA of the CDR3 is TGTGCCGGCAGTTCTCACTCGACAGGGCTCTATGGCTACACCTTC. It codes for CAGSSHSTGLYGYTF.

This clonotype was picked up one time. This rearrangement joins TRBV27 to TRBJ1-2, with 7 bases that match TRBD1. Per the germline V gene, CDR1 is MNHEY and CDR2 is SMNVEV (reference sequence). The V segment lost 5 bases and the J segment 7 bases; nucleotides outside the gene matches: 7. The CDR3 contains 13 residues. CDR3 protein: CASSDRDLSGYTF. As DNA, the CDR3 is TGTGCCAGCAGTGACAGGGATTTGAGTGGCTACACCTTC.